Reported below is one T cell receptor beta chain. The record originates from a study of blood T cells in healthy people across ages. Combining a sample-barcoded 5' primer with a J-beta primer mix, a second PCR ran for roughly 6 to 12 cycles. Using its own MiXCR run on the 5' RACE reads, TCRdb lists one record per CDR3 protein. The data show some 1.8 million distinct CDR3 sequences, roughly two fifths seen once. The sequencing sample was made of blood. The clonotype was recovered from a human donor in good health.

In nucleotides, the CDR3 is TGCGCCAGCAGCTTGGACGAGGGTTCTGGCTACACCTTC. Translating gives CASSLDEGSGYTF. The chain joins TRBV5-1 to TRBJ1-2; D is uncertain. Looked up from germline, CDR1 is SGHRS and CDR2 is YFSETQ. CDR3 size: 13 residues. The ends were cut back, 0 bases at V and 7 bases at J, with 10 bases in the middle.